The following is a TCR beta chain sequence with its context. The antigen is unknown. The data were obtained in a study of a mutant IDH1 vaccine in newly diagnosed glioma. On the study more broadly: Across weeks 1, 3, 5, 7, 11, 15, 19 and 23, patients received a vaccination each time, eight in all. Radiotherapy, temozolomide, or both had been given previously, and both were given to most. Following radiotherapy alone, or alongside temozolomide cycles, vaccination was started after an interval of 4-6 weeks.

Time point described: week 5, during vaccination. Every vaccine dose comprised 300 ug of mutant IDH1 20-mer peptide plus topical imiquimod. Study-wide findings and caveats: With respect to changes in top peripheral T cell clonotypes, pseudoprogression seemed unrelated.

Produced via immunoSEQ multiplex PCR; TCRdb's table is partial and in-frame only. The sample has 45,000 to 70,000 clones, approximately 82% seen once; the top ten hold 3% to 4%. Sequenced here: PBMCs, sampled from a glioma patient whose treatment included an IDH1 peptide vaccine. The clonotype comes from a young man with glioma.

CDR3 nucleotide sequence: TGTGCCAGCAGCTTCCGGGGCGGGGTCTACAATGAGCAGTTCTTC. Its protein product is CASSFRGGVYNEQFF. The V call is TRBV7-2, the J call TRBJ2-1; weak D call: TRBD2 (6 bases). V lost 3 bases to trimming and J lost 3 bases, with 12 bases between them. Per the germline V gene, CDR1 is SGHTA and CDR2 is FQGNSA. This CDR3 is built from 15 residues.